These T cell receptor beta chains were read from a single sample in a study of T-cell memory formation after mild COVID-19. Each CDR3 protein gets one entry after TCRdb re-called the 5' RACE reads with MiXCR. Of about half a million distinct CDR3 sequences in the sample, 15% to 20% are singletons; the top ten hold 9% to 15%. The material sequenced was PBMCs or a T cell subset sorted from them (not recorded which). These receptors all come from an adult woman who had mild COVID-19 (a few samples of this study predate the infection). Cell type and time point are not known. Both conserved end residues are part of each CDR3. A D gene is named only where the DNA matches it firmly. Rows give clone size only sometimes, using once, few, many, or a class for an expanded clone.

d_gene: -
len: 17
abundance: few
v_gene: TRBV24-1
j_gene: TRBJ2-5
CDR3aa: CATSDFGGTGSYETQYF
CDR3nt: TGTGCCACCAGTGATTTCGGCGGGACGGGGAGTTATGAGACCCAGTACTTC

d_gene: -
len: 15
abundance: -
v_gene: TRBV24-1
j_gene: TRBJ2-2
CDR3aa: CATNSPNHRTGELFF
CDR3nt: TGTGCCACCAATAGCCCTAACCACCGGACCGGGGAGCTGTTTTTT

d_gene: -
len: 17
abundance: -
v_gene: TRBV7-9
j_gene: TRBJ2-6
CDR3aa: CASSLTGDWPGANVLTF
CDR3nt: TGTGCCAGCAGCTTGACTGGGGATTGGCCTGGGGCCAACGTCCTGACTTTC

d_gene: -
len: 16
abundance: -
v_gene: TRBV20-1
j_gene: TRBJ2-3
CDR3aa: CSARGGRGFSTDTQYF
CDR3nt: TGCAGTGCTAGAGGAGGCAGAGGATTTAGCACAGATACGCAGTATTTT

d_gene: TRBD1
len: 14
abundance: few
v_gene: TRBV12-3/TRBV12-4
j_gene: TRBJ1-1
CDR3aa: CASSPSGGRTEAFF
CDR3nt: TGTGCCAGCAGCCCATCAGGGGGCCGCACTGAAGCTTTCTTT

d_gene: -
len: 13
abundance: -
v_gene: TRBV4-1
j_gene: TRBJ1-5
CDR3aa: CASSQLTDQPQHF
CDR3nt: TGCGCCAGCAGCCAGCTCACCGATCAGCCCCAGCATTTT

d_gene: -
len: 15
abundance: few
v_gene: TRBV7-2
j_gene: TRBJ2-1
CDR3aa: CASSLVFGGLNEQFF
CDR3nt: TGTGCCAGCAGCTTAGTTTTTGGGGGACTCAATGAGCAGTTCTTC

d_gene: -
len: 13
abundance: -
v_gene: TRBV10-3
j_gene: TRBJ1-2
CDR3aa: CAISESGVRGYTF
CDR3nt: TGTGCCATCAGTGAGTCGGGGGTCCGTGGCTACACCTTC

d_gene: TRBD1
len: 15
abundance: -
v_gene: TRBV18
j_gene: TRBJ1-2
CDR3aa: CASSPGQGFTSGYTF
CDR3nt: TGTGCCAGCTCACCCGGACAGGGTTTCACGAGTGGCTACACCTTC

d_gene: TRBD2
len: 17
abundance: few
v_gene: TRBV4-1
j_gene: TRBJ2-1
CDR3aa: CASSQLPREGLRDEQFF
CDR3nt: TGCGCCAGCAGCCAATTACCACGGGAGGGCCTCAGGGATGAGCAGTTCTTC

d_gene: TRBD2
len: 14
abundance: -
v_gene: TRBV2
j_gene: TRBJ2-1
CDR3aa: CASDEAGARNEQFF
CDR3nt: TGTGCCAGCGACGAAGCGGGAGCGCGCAATGAGCAGTTCTTC

d_gene: -
len: 12
abundance: few
v_gene: TRBV2
j_gene: TRBJ2-1
CDR3aa: CASSVSGTEQFF
CDR3nt: TGTGCCAGCAGTGTTTCGGGCACTGAGCAGTTCTTC

d_gene: -
len: 18
abundance: -
v_gene: TRBV5-1
j_gene: TRBJ1-2
CDR3aa: CASSSPGLAEPTIYGYTF
CDR3nt: TGCGCCAGCAGCTCTCCGGGGTTGGCAGAACCTACTATCTATGGCTACACCTTC

d_gene: TRBD1
len: 15
abundance: few
v_gene: TRBV7-9
j_gene: TRBJ2-2
CDR3aa: CARGTGDMNTGELFF
CDR3nt: TGTGCCAGGGGGACAGGAGATATGAACACCGGGGAGCTGTTTTTT

d_gene: -
len: 18
abundance: few
v_gene: TRBV18
j_gene: TRBJ2-7
CDR3aa: CASSPKIMRDLKAHEQYF
CDR3nt: TGTGCCAGCTCACCAAAGATAATGCGGGACCTGAAGGCCCACGAGCAGTACTTC

d_gene: -
len: 17
abundance: -
v_gene: TRBV6-5
j_gene: TRBJ2-1
CDR3aa: CASSSWLDPSSYNEQFF
CDR3nt: TGTGCCAGCAGTTCTTGGCTAGACCCGAGCTCCTACAATGAGCAGTTCTTC

d_gene: TRBD1
len: 15
abundance: -
v_gene: TRBV12-3/TRBV12-4
j_gene: TRBJ1-2
CDR3aa: CASSLGRGGPYGYTF
CDR3nt: TGTGCCAGCAGTCTTGGTAGAGGGGGCCCCTATGGCTACACCTTC

d_gene: -
len: 10
abundance: few
v_gene: TRBV28
j_gene: TRBJ2-7
CDR3aa: CASLKGQQYF
CDR3nt: TGTGCCAGCTTAAAGGGTCAACAGTACTTC

d_gene: -
len: 13
abundance: -
v_gene: TRBV12-3/TRBV12-4
j_gene: TRBJ2-7
CDR3aa: CASRGGTDYEQYF
CDR3nt: TGTGCCAGCAGAGGGGGGACAGACTACGAGCAGTACTTC

d_gene: -
len: 14
abundance: -
v_gene: TRBV27
j_gene: TRBJ2-1
CDR3aa: CASGGANGYNEQFF
CDR3nt: TGTGCCAGCGGCGGGGCCAATGGGTACAATGAGCAGTTCTTC

d_gene: TRBD2
len: 15
abundance: few
v_gene: TRBV7-9
j_gene: TRBJ2-7
CDR3aa: CASSLGHTSEHEQYF
CDR3nt: TGTGCCAGCAGCTTGGGCCACACTAGCGAACACGAGCAGTACTTC

d_gene: -
len: 12
abundance: -
v_gene: TRBV7-9
j_gene: TRBJ2-1
CDR3aa: CASSAQGHEQFF
CDR3nt: TGTGCCAGCAGCGCCCAGGGTCATGAGCAGTTCTTC

d_gene: -
len: 14
abundance: few
v_gene: TRBV25-1
j_gene: TRBJ1-2
CDR3aa: CASSEAGANYGYTF
CDR3nt: TGTGCCAGCAGTGAGGCCGGAGCTAACTATGGCTACACCTTC

d_gene: -
len: 13
abundance: -
v_gene: TRBV27
j_gene: TRBJ2-3
CDR3aa: CASSLFFSDTQYF
CDR3nt: TGTGCCAGCAGTTTATTTTTTTCAGATACGCAGTATTTT

d_gene: TRBD2
len: 16
abundance: -
v_gene: TRBV9
j_gene: TRBJ2-2
CDR3aa: CASSHQRGGNTGELFF
CDR3nt: TGTGCCAGCAGCCATCAGCGGGGGGGCAACACCGGGGAGCTGTTTTTT

d_gene: -
len: 13
abundance: many
v_gene: TRBV7-9
j_gene: TRBJ1-1
CDR3aa: CASSRTANTEAFF
CDR3nt: TGTGCCAGCAGCCGGACAGCGAACACTGAAGCTTTCTTT

d_gene: TRBD2
len: 13
abundance: few
v_gene: TRBV29-1
j_gene: TRBJ2-1
CDR3aa: CSAPAGGPHEQFF
CDR3nt: TGCAGCGCCCCAGCGGGAGGGCCCCATGAGCAGTTCTTC

d_gene: -
len: 13
abundance: -
v_gene: TRBV20-1
j_gene: TRBJ1-1
CDR3aa: CSARPTGNTEAFF
CDR3nt: TGCAGTGCTAGGCCGACAGGGAACACTGAAGCTTTCTTT

d_gene: TRBD2
len: 17
abundance: many
v_gene: TRBV5-1
j_gene: TRBJ2-1
CDR3aa: CASSLPPIAGGPNEQFF
CDR3nt: TGCGCCAGCAGCCTGCCTCCGATAGCGGGAGGGCCGAATGAGCAGTTCTTC

d_gene: TRBD1
len: 18
abundance: -
v_gene: TRBV5-4
j_gene: TRBJ2-5
CDR3aa: CASSSWLTGGQGWETQYF
CDR3nt: TGTGCCAGCAGCTCGTGGCTTACAGGGGGCCAGGGTTGGGAGACCCAGTACTTC

d_gene: -
len: 14
abundance: few
v_gene: TRBV7-9
j_gene: TRBJ2-5
CDR3aa: CASSLPRAAETQYF
CDR3nt: TGTGCCAGCAGCTTACCGCGGGCCGCAGAGACCCAGTACTTC

d_gene: -
len: 16
abundance: -
v_gene: TRBV7-2
j_gene: TRBJ2-3
CDR3aa: CASSLTDSPSADTQYF
CDR3nt: TGTGCCAGCAGCCTTACTGACAGCCCCAGCGCAGATACGCAGTATTTT